The clone carrying this T cell receptor (beta chain) was counted a few times. Antigen: not known. This sample was taken from a study of beta chain features in type 1 diabetes. What was sequenced were expressed TCRB transcripts, since all of the isolated RNA had been reverse transcribed. The assay was immunoSEQ multiplex PCR, and TCRdb's table has in-frame clones only and misses some. The table records about 930,000 clones, 15% to 20% of them present only once. The CDR3 covers 17 residues. Germline V gene lookup returns CDR1 SQVTM and CDR2 ANQGSEA. The V gene end was trimmed by 4 bases and the J gene end by 2 bases; junction bases not matched to a gene: 17. Study observations and caveats: For patients and controls alike, PCR might favor shorter templates to the same degree. The study found fewer insertions and more deletions at VDJ junctions in type 1 diabetes patients.

The sample comprised naive CD4+ T cells from blood. This clonotype was obtained from a woman aged 18-29 years in good health. The chain carries TRBV29-1 and TRBJ2-7, with 7 nucleotides matching TRBD1. The CDR3 DNA sequence: TGCAGCGTTGCCCGGGACAGAACCCTGTATGCCCCCTACGAGCAGTACTTC. This gives the protein CSVARDRTLYAPYEQYF.